This T cell receptor (beta chain) comes out of a study of response to subunit inactivated influenza vaccine. This clonotype was detected many times. The V end was cut by 1 base, the J end by 1 base, with 11 bases between. This CDR3 is 15 amino acids long. Germline CDR1 and CDR2: SGHRS and YFSETQ. TCRdb reprocessed the RT-PCR reads with MiXCR, giving one entry per CDR3 protein. This table holds about 160,000 distinct CDR3 sequences, around 9.9% found once. The receptor was derived from a man in his fifties who received an inactivated influenza vaccine. The sample consisted of non-naive T cells sorted from PBMCs, taken 45 days after vaccination. The chain is built from TRBV5-1 and TRBJ2-5; D gene ambiguous. In DNA form, the CDR3 reads TGCGCCAGCAGCTTGACGCCAGGCTCCCAAGAGACCCAGTACTTC. As protein: CASSLTPGSQETQYF.